The 8 T cell receptor beta chains presented below share a single source sample, sequenced in a study of T cell responses to AZD1222 COVID-19 vaccine. Assay: immunoSEQ multiplex PCR; the TCRdb copy retains only in-frame clones and omits some. The data hold approximately 150,000 clones, with 90% observed a single time. The sample consisted of peripheral blood, taken on day 0 of AZD1222 vaccination. The receptors stem from an adult in good health.

The chain recombines TRBV3-1 (or the pseudogene TRBV3-2) with TRBJ2-2; 10 bases fit TRBD2. V gave up 1 base and J gave up 5 bases; unmatched junction bases: 7. Germline V lookup: CDR1 LGHDT, CDR2 YNNKEL (reference sequence). The CDR3 covers 17 residues. The CDR3 nucleotides are TGTGCCAGCAGCCAAGGTTTGCTAGCGGGGGAGACCGGGGAGCTGTTTTTT. Protein: CASSQGLLAGETGELFF.

This chain joins TRBV10-3 and TRBJ1-2; D possibly corresponds to TRBD1 (6 bases). The ends were cut back, 3 bases at V and 3 bases at J, with 11 bases in the middle. The CDR3 runs 14 residues. In germline, CDR1 is ENHRY, CDR2 SYGVKD. The CDR3 DNA sequence: TGTGCCATCAGTGAACCCGACAGGTACTATGGCTACACCTTC. Its translation: CAISEPDRYYGYTF.

The chain is built from TRBV6-5 and TRBJ1-5; D unresolved. Per germline, CDR1 MNHEY and CDR2 SVGAGI. V gave up 2 bases and J gave up 4 bases, with 9 bases separating them. The CDR3 length is 14 residues. The CDR3 region is CASSYHSGNQPQHF. Written as DNA, the CDR3 is TGTGCCAGCAGTTACCATTCTGGTAATCAGCCCCAGCATTTT.

A single count supports this clone. The chain employs TRBV5-1 and TRBJ1-1; perhaps TRBD1 as D (5 bases). The V end was cut by 0 bases, the J end by 1 base, with 7 bases between. CDR1 is SGHRS and CDR2 is YFSETQ in the germline V gene. This CDR3 has 14 residues. CDR3 protein: CASSLGQQNTEAFF. The CDR3 DNA is TGCGCCAGCAGCTTGGGACAGCAGAACACTGAAGCTTTCTTT.

This clone was detected only once. The chain employs TRBV5-4 and TRBJ2-2; D possibly matches TRBD1 or TRBD2 (5 bases each). The CDR3 runs to 15 residues. Germline V gene data show CDR1 as SGHNT and CDR2 as YYREEE (reference sequence). V gave up 9 bases and J gave up 2 bases, with 17 bases separating them. Written as DNA, the CDR3 is TGTGCCACCATACGAAGGGACGGTAACACCGGGGAGCTGTTTTTT. Amino acid sequence: CATIRRDGNTGELFF. Variable domain in full (rest from reference TRBV5-4 and TRBJ2-2): ETGVTQSPTHLIKTRGQQVTLRCSSQSGHNTVSWYQQALGQGPQFIFQYYREEENGRGNFPPRFSGLQFPNYSSELNVNALELDDSALYLCATIRRDGNTGELFFGEGSRLTVL.

This clone is a singleton in its sample. This sequence joins TRBV29-1 and TRBJ1-5, with D uncertain. CDR3 length equals 13 residues. Germline lookup yields CDR1 SQVTM and CDR2 ANQGSEA. Trimming stripped 4 bases from V and 1 base from J, with 8 bases between. The CDR3 here is CSVVIGSNQPQHF. The CDR3 DNA sequence: TGCAGCGTTGTGATAGGGAGCAATCAGCCCCAGCATTTT.

This chain connects TRBV23-1 to TRBJ2-2; D might be TRBD1 (6 bases). TRBV23-1 is sorted into the ORF group, with uncertain function. The CDR3 covers 19 residues. V lost 0 bases and J lost 0, with 17 bases in between. The CDR3 reads CASSQSLGPGQPNTGELFF. The CDR3 region has the DNA TGCGCCAGCAGTCAATCATTAGGCCCGGGACAACCGAACACCGGGGAGCTGTTTTTT.

This sequence joins TRBV15 and TRBJ2-3, with D hard to call. Germline V gene data show CDR1 as LNHNV and CDR2 as YYDKDF (reference sequence). Trimming cost V 0 bases and J 0 bases, with 13 bases left between them. The CDR3 is made up of 17 amino acids. The DNA for the CDR3 is TGTGCCACCAGCAGAGATTCGATTTTTTCTAGCACAGATACGCAGTATTTT. It encodes CATSRDSIFSSTDTQYF. Supplemented by reference TRBV15 and TRBJ2-3, the full variable domain reads DAMVIQNPRYQVTQFGKPVTLSCSQTLNHNVMYWYQQKSSQAPKLLFHYYDKDFNNEADTPDNFQSRRPNTSFCFLDIRSPGLGDTAMYLCATSRDSIFSSTDTQYFGPGTRLTVL.